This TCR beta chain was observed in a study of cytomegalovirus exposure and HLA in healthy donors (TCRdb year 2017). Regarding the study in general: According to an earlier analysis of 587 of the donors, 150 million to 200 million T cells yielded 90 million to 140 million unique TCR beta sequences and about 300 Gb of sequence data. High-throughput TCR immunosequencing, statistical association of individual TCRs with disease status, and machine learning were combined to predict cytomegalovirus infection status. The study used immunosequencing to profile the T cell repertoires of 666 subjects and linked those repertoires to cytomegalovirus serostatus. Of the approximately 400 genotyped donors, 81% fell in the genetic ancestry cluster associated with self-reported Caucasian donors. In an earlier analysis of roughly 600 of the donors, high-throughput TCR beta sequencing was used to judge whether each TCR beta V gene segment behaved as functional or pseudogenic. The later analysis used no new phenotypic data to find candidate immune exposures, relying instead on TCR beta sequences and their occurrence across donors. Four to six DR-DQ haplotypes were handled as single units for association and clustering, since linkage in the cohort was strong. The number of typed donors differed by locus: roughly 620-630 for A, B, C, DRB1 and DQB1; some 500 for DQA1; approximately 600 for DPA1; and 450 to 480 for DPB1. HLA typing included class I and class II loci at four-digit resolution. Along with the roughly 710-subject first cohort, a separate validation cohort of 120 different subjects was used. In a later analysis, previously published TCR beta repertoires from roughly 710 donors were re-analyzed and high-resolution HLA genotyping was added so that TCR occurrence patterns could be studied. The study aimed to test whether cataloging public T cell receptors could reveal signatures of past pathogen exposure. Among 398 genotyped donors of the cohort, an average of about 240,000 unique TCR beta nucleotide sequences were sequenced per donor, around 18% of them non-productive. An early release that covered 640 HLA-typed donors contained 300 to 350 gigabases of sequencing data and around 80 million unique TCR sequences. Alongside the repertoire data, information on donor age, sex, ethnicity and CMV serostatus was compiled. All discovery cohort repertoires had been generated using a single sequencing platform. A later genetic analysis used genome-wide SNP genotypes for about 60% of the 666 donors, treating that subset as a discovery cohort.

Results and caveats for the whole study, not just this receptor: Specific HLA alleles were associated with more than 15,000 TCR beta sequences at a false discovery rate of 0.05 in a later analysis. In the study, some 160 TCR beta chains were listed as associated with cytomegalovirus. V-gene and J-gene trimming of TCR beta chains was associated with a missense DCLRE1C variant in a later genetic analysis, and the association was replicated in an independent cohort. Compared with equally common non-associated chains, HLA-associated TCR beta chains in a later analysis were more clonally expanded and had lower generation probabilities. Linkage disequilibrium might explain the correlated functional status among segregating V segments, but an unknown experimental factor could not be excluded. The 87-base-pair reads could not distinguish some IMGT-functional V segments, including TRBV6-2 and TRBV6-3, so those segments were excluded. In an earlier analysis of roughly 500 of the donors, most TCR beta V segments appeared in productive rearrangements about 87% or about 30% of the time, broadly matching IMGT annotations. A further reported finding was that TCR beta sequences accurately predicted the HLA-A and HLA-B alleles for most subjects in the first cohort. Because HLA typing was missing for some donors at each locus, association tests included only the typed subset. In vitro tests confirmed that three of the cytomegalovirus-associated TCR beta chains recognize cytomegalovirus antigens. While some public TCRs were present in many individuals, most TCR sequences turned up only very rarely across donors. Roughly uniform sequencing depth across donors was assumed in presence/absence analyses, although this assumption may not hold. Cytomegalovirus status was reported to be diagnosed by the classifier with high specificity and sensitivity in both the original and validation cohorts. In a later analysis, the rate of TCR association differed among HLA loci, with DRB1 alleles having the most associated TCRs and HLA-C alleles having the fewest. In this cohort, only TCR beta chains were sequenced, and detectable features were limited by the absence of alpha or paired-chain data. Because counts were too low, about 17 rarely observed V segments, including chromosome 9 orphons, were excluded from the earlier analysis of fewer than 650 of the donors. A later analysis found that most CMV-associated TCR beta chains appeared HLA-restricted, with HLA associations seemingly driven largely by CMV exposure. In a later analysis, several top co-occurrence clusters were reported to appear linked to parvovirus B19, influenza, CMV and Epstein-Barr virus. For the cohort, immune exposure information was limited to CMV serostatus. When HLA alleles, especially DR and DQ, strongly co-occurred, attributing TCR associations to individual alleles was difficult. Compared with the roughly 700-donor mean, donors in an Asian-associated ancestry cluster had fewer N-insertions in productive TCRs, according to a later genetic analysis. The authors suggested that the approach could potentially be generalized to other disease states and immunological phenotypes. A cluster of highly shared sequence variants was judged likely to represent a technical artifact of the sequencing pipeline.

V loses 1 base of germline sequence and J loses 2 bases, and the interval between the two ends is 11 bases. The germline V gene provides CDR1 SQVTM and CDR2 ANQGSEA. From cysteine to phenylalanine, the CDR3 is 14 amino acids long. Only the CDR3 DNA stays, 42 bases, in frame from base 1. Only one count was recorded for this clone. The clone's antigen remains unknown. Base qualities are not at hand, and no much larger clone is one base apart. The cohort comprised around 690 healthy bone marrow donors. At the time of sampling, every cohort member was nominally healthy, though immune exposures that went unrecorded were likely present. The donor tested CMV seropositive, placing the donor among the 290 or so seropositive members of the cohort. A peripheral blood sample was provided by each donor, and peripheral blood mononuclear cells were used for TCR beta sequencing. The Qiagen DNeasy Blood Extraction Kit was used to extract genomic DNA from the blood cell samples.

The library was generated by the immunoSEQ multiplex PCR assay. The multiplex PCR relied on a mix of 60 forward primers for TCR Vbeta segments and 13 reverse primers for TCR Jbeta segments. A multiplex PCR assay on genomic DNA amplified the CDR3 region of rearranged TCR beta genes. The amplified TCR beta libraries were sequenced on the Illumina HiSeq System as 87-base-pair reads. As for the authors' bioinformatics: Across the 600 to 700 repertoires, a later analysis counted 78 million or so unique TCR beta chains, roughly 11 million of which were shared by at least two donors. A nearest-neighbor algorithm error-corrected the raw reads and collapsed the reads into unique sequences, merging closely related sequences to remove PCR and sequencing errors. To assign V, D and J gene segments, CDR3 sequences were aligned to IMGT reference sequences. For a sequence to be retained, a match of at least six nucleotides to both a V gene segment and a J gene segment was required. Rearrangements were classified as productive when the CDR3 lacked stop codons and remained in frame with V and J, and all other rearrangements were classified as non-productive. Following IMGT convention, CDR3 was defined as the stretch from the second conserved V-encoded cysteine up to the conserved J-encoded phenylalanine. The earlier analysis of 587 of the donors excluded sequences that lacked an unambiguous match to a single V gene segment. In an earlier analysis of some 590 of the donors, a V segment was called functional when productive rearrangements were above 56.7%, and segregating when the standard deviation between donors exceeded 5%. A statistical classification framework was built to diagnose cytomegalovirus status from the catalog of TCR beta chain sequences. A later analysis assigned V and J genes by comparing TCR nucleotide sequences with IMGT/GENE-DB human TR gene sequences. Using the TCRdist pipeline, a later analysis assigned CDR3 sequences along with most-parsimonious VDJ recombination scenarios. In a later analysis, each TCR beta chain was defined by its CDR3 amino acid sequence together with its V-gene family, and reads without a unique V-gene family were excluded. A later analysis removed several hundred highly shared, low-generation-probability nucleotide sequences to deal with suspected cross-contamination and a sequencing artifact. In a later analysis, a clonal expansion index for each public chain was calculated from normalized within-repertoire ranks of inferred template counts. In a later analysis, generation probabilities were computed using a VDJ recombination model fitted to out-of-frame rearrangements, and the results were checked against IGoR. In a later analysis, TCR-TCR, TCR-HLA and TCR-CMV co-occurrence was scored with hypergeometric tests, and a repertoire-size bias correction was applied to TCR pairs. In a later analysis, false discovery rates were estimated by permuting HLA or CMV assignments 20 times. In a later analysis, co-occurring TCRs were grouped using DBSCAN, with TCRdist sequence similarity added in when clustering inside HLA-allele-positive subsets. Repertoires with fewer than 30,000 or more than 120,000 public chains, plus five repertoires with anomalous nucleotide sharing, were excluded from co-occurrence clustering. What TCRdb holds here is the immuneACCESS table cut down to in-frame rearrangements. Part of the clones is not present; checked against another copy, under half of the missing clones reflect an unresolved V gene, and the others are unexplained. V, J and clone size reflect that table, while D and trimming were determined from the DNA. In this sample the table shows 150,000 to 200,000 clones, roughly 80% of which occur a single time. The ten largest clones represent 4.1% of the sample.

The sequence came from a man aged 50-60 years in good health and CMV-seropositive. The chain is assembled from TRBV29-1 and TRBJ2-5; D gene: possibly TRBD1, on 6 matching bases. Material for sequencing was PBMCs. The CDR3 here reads CSVEGLRGQETQYF. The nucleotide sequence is TGCAGCGTTGAAGGCCTCAGGGGACAAGAGACCCAGTACTTC.